Described below is a single TCR beta chain sequence and its context. This record belongs to a study of B cell selection in AIRE deficiency. The CDR3 spans 9 residues. Trimming pared 3 bases from V and 11 bases from J, leaving 7 bases between. Germline loops: CDR1 DFQATT, CDR2 SNEGSKA (reference sequence). The sorted conventional CD4 T cells were gated as CD4+CD127+. The assay was immunoSEQ multiplex PCR, and TCRdb's table has in-frame clones only and misses some. The sample includes approximately 24,000 clones, around 95% of them seen just once. Sequenced sample: CD4+CD127+ conventional T cells sorted from PBMCs. The TCR sequence derives from a human donor in good health. This rearrangement joins TRBV20-1 to TRBJ1-1; D unresolved. DNA for the CDR3: TGCAGTGCTAGGGGCCCGGCTTTCTTT. Its protein is CSARGPAFF.